This entry is about one T cell receptor (beta chain). Antigen: not known. Naive CD8 cells were CD45RO-negative, positively selected for CCR7, excluding terminally differentiated effector memory CD45RA+ cells. The sample comes from a study of shared clonotypes between healthy human individuals. V lost 4 bases, J lost 0 bases, and 16 bases lay in between. Looked up from germline, CDR1 is KGHSY and CDR2 is FQNENV. This CDR3 has 16 amino acids. Whole-study findings and limits: Some naive CD4 clonotypes, around 5%, turned up in common across four donors.

Execution of the assay was at deep level. This table comes from immunoSEQ multiplex PCR, and its TCRdb copy is limited to in-frame clones, with some not included. The sample yields roughly 2.1 million clones, about 93% seen once. The receptor comes from a man between 18 and 29 years old in good health. Some clones in this sample may be carry-over from other donors' samples. The sequenced sample consisted of naive CD8+ T cells from PBMCs. The chain employs TRBV16 and TRBJ2-7; no clear D. Written as DNA, the CDR3 is TGTGCCAGCAGCCGACCATTGGCTGAGAGCTCCTACGAGCAGTACTTC. Translating it yields CASSRPLAESSYEQYF.